These 12 T cell receptor beta chains were sequenced from one sample in a study of cytomegalovirus exposure and HLA in healthy donors. Vbeta (60) and Jbeta (13) primers were used in the PCR. The table came from immunoSEQ multiplex PCR; TCRdb's copy has only in-frame clones and leaves some out. The profile shows nearly 110,000 clones, around three quarters of them singletons. The sequencing input was PBMCs. These TCRs come from a young man in good health and CMV-seronegative.

J is TRBJ1-6 and V is TRBV13; no firm D call. CDR1 and CDR2 (germline): PRHDT, FYEKMQ (reference sequence). Trimming stripped 0 bases from V and 0 bases from J, with 9 bases between. CDR3 size: 17 residues. This CDR3 reads CASSLGGGSSYNSPLHF. The CDR3 DNA reads TGTGCCAGCAGCTTAGGCGGCGGTAGCTCCTATAATTCACCCCTCCACTTT.

The V gene is TRBV2, the J gene TRBJ2-7; 10 nucleotides match TRBD2. The germline gives CDR1 SNHLY, CDR2 FYNNEI. V was pared by 4 bases and J by 6 bases, with 6 bases of the junction left unmatched. CDR3 length: 14 amino acids. The CDR3 coding sequence is TGTGCCAGCAGTGTTCCTAGCGGGAGAATCGAGCAGTACTTC. The encoded protein is CASSVPSGRIEQYF.

The chain recombines TRBV4-2 with TRBJ2-3; D may be TRBD1 (5 bases). Germline assignment: CDR1 LGHNA and CDR2 YNFKEQ. CDR3 size: 16 residues. V was trimmed by 0 bases and J by 3 bases, leaving 13 bases between them. In DNA form, the CDR3 reads TGTGCCAGCAGCCAAGATGTAGGGGCGCGTACAGATACGCAGTATTTT. Its translation is CASSQDVGARTDTQYF.

This clone occurred once. This rearrangement joins TRBV7-9 to TRBJ1-1; 11 nucleotides line up with TRBD1. CDR3 length: 15 amino acids. V was pared by 5 bases and J by 10 bases, with 12 bases of the junction left unmatched. CDR1 and CDR2 (germline): SEHNR, FQNEAQ (reference sequence). The CDR3 here is CASSPLRDRGVAAFF. CDR3 nucleotide sequence: TGTGCCAGCAGCCCCCTCCGGGACAGGGGGGTGGCAGCTTTCTTT.

The rearrangement uses TRBV4-1 and TRBJ2-3; no reliable D call. V lost 1 base, J lost 2 bases, and 13 bases lay in between. Per the germline V gene, CDR1 is MGHRA and CDR2 is YSYEKL. The CDR3 consists of 16 residues. This CDR3 is CASSQGNKPSTDTQYF. DNA for the CDR3: TGCGCCAGCAGCCAAGGAAATAAGCCCTCCACAGATACGCAGTATTTT.

The J gene is TRBJ2-3, the V gene TRBV10-2; 7 bases are a match to TRBD2. Germline CDR1 reads WSHSY; CDR2 reads SAAADI. V shed 1 base and J 4 bases; nucleotides not matched to a gene: 8. The CDR3 is made up of 16 amino acids. CDR3 DNA: TGCGCCAGCAGTGAGTACCGGGACTACTTTGCAGATACGCAGTATTTT. Protein sequence: CASSEYRDYFADTQYF.

This clone was recorded once. As DNA, the CDR3 is TGTGCCAGCAGGGGGACAGTGGGGGTAAACTATGGCTACACCTTC. It is translated as CASRGTVGVNYGYTF. The rearrangement uses TRBV28 and TRBJ1-2; 7 bases agree with TRBD1. CDR1 MDHEN and CDR2 SYDVKM come from the germline V gene. Losses at the gene ends were 6 bases for V and 2 bases for J; bases not matched to a gene: 9. There are 15 residues in the CDR3.

CDR3 residues: CASSEVGGGLETQYF. CDR3 in DNA: TGTGCCAGCAGTGAAGTCGGAGGGGGCTTGGAGACCCAGTACTTC. This sequence joins TRBV6-1 and TRBJ2-5; a weak D match, TRBD1 (7 bases). Germline V gene lookup returns CDR1 MNHNS and CDR2 SASEGT. V shed 1 base and J shed 5 bases, with 14 bases lying between them. The CDR3 is 15 amino acids.

This chain connects TRBV15 to TRBJ1-4; D not certain. V was shortened by 7 bases and J by 8 bases, with 17 bases between the two germline ends. Germline values: CDR1 LNHNV, CDR2 YYDKDF (reference sequence). The CDR3 has 14 amino acids. The CDR3: CATMAADSREKLFF. CDR3 nucleotides: TGTGCCACCATGGCGGCGGACTCTCGGGAAAAACTGTTTTTT.

The rearrangement joins TRBV2 to TRBJ2-3, with TRBD1 as a possible D gene (6 bases). Trimming took off 8 bases at V and 4 bases at J, with 10 bases between the two ends. The CDR3 contains 12 residues. CDR1 and CDR2 from the germline V gene are SNHLY and FYNNEI. CDR3 amino acids: CASLQGPDTQYF. The CDR3 nucleotides are TGTGCCAGCCTACAGGGCCCAGATACGCAGTATTTT.

The chain is built from TRBV28 and TRBJ1-4; 7 positions agree with TRBD1. CDR3 size: 14 residues. Germline V CDR1 and CDR2: MDHEN, SYDVKM. Unmatched junction bases numbered 11, after V lost 6 bases and J lost 10 bases. DNA for the CDR3: TGTGCCAGCAGGAGCACAGGGGCCCGGGGAAAACTGTTTTTT. The encoded protein is CASRSTGARGKLFF.

The chain joins TRBV21-1 to TRBJ2-1; TRBD2 is the table's D call and was not checked against the DNA. TRBV21-1 has pseudogene status. The CDR3 spans 16 residues. CDR3 sequence (DNA): TGTGCCAGCAGCAAATGGAGGTCTAGCGGGTACAATGAGCAGTTCTTC. Amino acids: CASSKWRSSGYNEQFF.